The present TCR beta chain was sequenced within a study of cytomegalovirus exposure and HLA in healthy donors. Study summary: Roughly 180 million T cells yielded approximately 100 million unique TCR beta sequences, as an earlier analysis found. Study results and limitations: Apart from CMV serostatus, no immune exposure information was available. In a later analysis, compared with equally common non-associated chains, HLA-associated beta chains were more expanded. According to reports, the classifier identified cytomegalovirus status with high specificity and sensitivity.

Concerning this clone: Its antigen is not known.

The CDR3 length is 15 residues. From germline, CDR1 is MDHEN and CDR2 SYDVKM. V was shortened by 0 bases and J by 5 bases, with 14 bases between the two germline ends. The PCR ran on 60 Vbeta and 13 Jbeta primers. Sequencing was performed with immunoSEQ multiplex PCR; in TCRdb, only in-frame clones are kept and a portion is missing. The sample table sets out tens of thousands of clones. The gene calls are TRBV28 and TRBJ2-7; the D gene is possibly TRBD2 (5 bases). The sample consisted of PBMCs. This TCR derives from a female donor in good health and CMV-seropositive. CDR3 residues: CASSLWPSAGDEQYF. Written as DNA, the CDR3 is TGTGCCAGCAGTTTATGGCCCAGCGCCGGGGACGAGCAGTACTTC. The full variable domain, rest sourced from reference TRBV28 and TRBJ2-7, is DVKVTQSSRYLVKRTGEKVFLECVQDMDHENMFWYRQDPGLGLRLIYFSYDVKMKEKGDIPEGYSVSREKKERFSLILESASTNQTSMYLCASSLWPSAGDEQYFGPGTRLTVT.